The 5 T cell receptor beta chains reported below all come from one sample, sequenced in a study of T-cell memory formation after mild COVID-19. Each CDR3 protein gets one entry after TCRdb re-called the 5' RACE reads with MiXCR. The sample has just over 350,000 distinct CDR3 sequences; 13% to 15% are singletons. Source material: PBMCs or a T cell subset sorted from them (not recorded which). Receptors originate from a man aged 18 to 30 who had mild COVID-19 (a few samples of this study predate the infection). Cell type and time point are not known.

This CDR3 reads CASSYPENIQYF. CDR3 DNA: TGTGCCAGCAGTTACCCGGAAAACATTCAGTACTTC. The J gene is TRBJ2-4, the V gene TRBV6-2 or TRBV6-3, with no clear D. Looked up from germline, CDR1 is MNHEY and CDR2 is SVGEGT. The CDR3 is 12 residues long. V was shortened by 2 bases and J by 5 bases, with 4 bases between the two germline ends.

This chain links TRBV5-1 with TRBJ2-2; the D is unclear. V was clipped by 0 bases and J by 1 base, with 7 bases between them. The CDR3 loop spans 15 amino acids. CDR1 and CDR2 (germline): SGHRS, YFSETQ. As DNA, the CDR3 is TGCGCCAGCAGCTTGGAGGCTGGGAACACCGGGGAGCTGTTTTTT. Its protein product is CASSLEAGNTGELFF.

This clonotype was observed a few times. This chain connects TRBV6-2 or TRBV6-3 to TRBJ2-2; 9 positions agree with TRBD1. In germline, CDR1 is MNHEY, CDR2 SVGEGT. The trim removed 10 bases at V and 3 bases at J, leaving 6 bases unmatched. The CDR3 extends over 14 amino acids. The CDR3 nucleotides read TGTGCCATACAGGGGGCGTACGACACCGGGGAGCTGTTTTTT. Amino acid sequence: CAIQGAYDTGELFF.

The chain is built from TRBV20-1 and TRBJ1-2; D is undetermined. The CDR3 is 13 amino acids. CDR1 is DFQATT, CDR2 SNEGSKA, per germline (reference sequence). V gave up 6 bases and J gave up 1 base, with 12 bases separating them. The CDR3 is CSARPGNNYGYTF. CDR3 nucleotide sequence: TGCAGTGCCAGACCGGGGAATAACTATGGCTACACCTTC.

This chain connects TRBV11-3 to TRBJ2-7; TRBD1 is a possible D gene (6 bases). The CDR3 is made up of 12 amino acids. The germline V gene has CDR1 SGHNT and CDR2 YENEEA. The V and J ends lost 5 bases and 6 bases respectively, with 11 bases between them. CDR3 in DNA: TGTGCCAGCAGCAACCGGGACACCGAGCAGTACTTC. Its protein product is CASSNRDTEQYF.